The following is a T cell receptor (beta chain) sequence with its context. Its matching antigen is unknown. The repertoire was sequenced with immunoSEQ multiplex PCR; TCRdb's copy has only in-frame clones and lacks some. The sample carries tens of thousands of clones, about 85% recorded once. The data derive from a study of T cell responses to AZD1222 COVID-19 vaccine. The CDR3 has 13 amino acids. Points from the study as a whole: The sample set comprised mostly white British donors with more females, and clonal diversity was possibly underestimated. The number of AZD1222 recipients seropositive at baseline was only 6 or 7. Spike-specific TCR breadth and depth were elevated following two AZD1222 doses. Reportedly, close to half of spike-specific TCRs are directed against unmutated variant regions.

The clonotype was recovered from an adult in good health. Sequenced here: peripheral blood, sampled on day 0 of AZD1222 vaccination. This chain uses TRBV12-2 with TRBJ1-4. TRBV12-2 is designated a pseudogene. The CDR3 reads CASRLGWAGTLFF. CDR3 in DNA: TGTGCAAGTCGCTTAGGGTGGGCAGGGACACTGTTTTTT.